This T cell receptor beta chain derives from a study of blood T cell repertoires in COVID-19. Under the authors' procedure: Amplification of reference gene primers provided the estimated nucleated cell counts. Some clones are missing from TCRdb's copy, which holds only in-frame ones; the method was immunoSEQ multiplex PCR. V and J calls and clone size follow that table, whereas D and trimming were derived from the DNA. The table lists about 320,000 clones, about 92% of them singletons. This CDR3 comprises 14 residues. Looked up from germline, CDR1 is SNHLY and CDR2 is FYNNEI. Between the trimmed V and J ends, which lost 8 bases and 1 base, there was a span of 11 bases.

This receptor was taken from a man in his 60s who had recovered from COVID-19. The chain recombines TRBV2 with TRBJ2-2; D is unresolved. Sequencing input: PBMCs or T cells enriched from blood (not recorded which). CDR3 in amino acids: CASLRLKNTGELFF. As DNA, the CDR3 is TGTGCCAGCTTGAGACTTAAGAACACCGGGGAGCTGTTTTTT.